This is a list of T cell receptor beta chains from one sample in a study of shared clonotypes between healthy human individuals. TCRdb's table, derived via immunoSEQ multiplex PCR, lists solely in-frame clones and lacks some. The sample shows about 1 million clones, around 75% of them seen only once. The specimen sequenced was memory CD4+ T cells sorted from blood. These receptors were collected from a man between 18 and 29 years old in good health. Each CDR3 is given with its conserved first and last residue. Each record gives: V gene, D gene, J gene, clone size, CDR3 protein, CDR3 DNA. A D gene is named only where the DNA matches it firmly. Some rows have no size entry. The others give once, few or many, or a class for an expanded clone.

TRBV21-1,-,TRBJ1-2,-,CASTILPYRIYGYTF,TGTGCCAGCACCATCTTGCCCTACAGGATCTATGGCTACACCTTC
TRBV18,-,TRBJ2-3,few,CASSPPTTDTQYF,TGTGCCAGCTCACCACCGACGACGGATACGCAGTATTTT
TRBV7-2,TRBD1,TRBJ1-4,-,CASSQSGGAFEKLFF,TGTGCCAGCAGTCAATCAGGGGGCGCGTTTGAAAAACTGTTTTTT
TRBV28,-,TRBJ2-1,-,CASSLVVPNEQFF,TGTGCCAGCAGTTTAGTGGTCCCCAATGAGCAGTTCTTC
TRBV29-1,TRBD1,TRBJ1-2,-,CSVEARVATRQGAKDGYTF,TGCAGCGTTGAAGCTCGGGTGGCGACAAGACAGGGGGCGAAGGATGGCTACACCTTC
TRBV20-1,-,TRBJ1-2,-,CSAREKYGYTF,TGCAGTGCTAGGGAGAAATATGGCTACACCTTC
TRBV11-3,-,TRBJ2-2,-,CASSPGDTGELFF,TGTGCCAGCAGCCCGGGGGACACCGGGGAGCTGTTTTTT
TRBV19,-,TRBJ2-7,-,CASSRSGQAYEQYF,TGTGCCAGTAGTCGATCAGGACAAGCCTACGAGCAGTACTTC
TRBV6-5,TRBD2,TRBJ2-3,-,CASRQAGGYTDTQYF,TGTGCCAGCAGACAAGCGGGAGGCTACACAGATACGCAGTATTTT
TRBV4-1,TRBD1,TRBJ1-6,-,CASSRGQGANSSPLHF,TGCGCCAGCAGCCGGGGACAGGGGGCGAATAGTTCACCCCTCCACTTT
TRBV7-3,-,TRBJ2-3,once,CASSPDIGGMTDTQYF,TGTGCCAGCAGTCCAGATATCGGCGGTATGACAGATACGCAGTATTTT
TRBV4-2,-,TRBJ1-5,-,CASSQALGQPQHF,TGTGCCAGCAGCCAGGCCCTGGGACAGCCCCAGCATTTT
TRBV23-1,-,TRBJ2-7,many,CASSQSRGFYLPYEQYF,TGCGCCAGCAGTCAAAGTAGGGGGTTCTATCTCCCTTACGAGCAGTACTTC
TRBV28,-,TRBJ1-2,-,CASSLYNPLRTSNYGYTF,TGTGCCAGCAGTTTATATAACCCCCTTCGGACAAGCAACTATGGCTACACCTTC
TRBV2,-,TRBJ1-5,-,CASSLMGSYQADQPQHF,TGTGCCAGCAGCCTTATGGGGTCTTATCAAGCGGATCAGCCCCAGCATTTT
TRBV6-5,-,TRBJ2-3,-,CASSYFGGPSTDTQYF,TGTGCCAGCAGTTACTTCGGCGGTCCTAGCACAGATACGCAGTATTTT
TRBV19,-,TRBJ1-5,-,CASSGTGLQPQHF,TGTGCCAGTAGTGGTACAGGCCTCCAGCCCCAGCATTTT
TRBV19,-,TRBJ2-7,few,CASSIGVAGEQYF,TGTGCCAGTAGTATAGGGGTGGCGGGCGAGCAGTACTTC
TRBV7-8,-,TRBJ1-2,-,CASGEDRNYGYTF,TGTGCCAGCGGCGAGGATCGGAACTATGGCTACACCTTC
TRBV7-2,-,TRBJ1-5,-,CASSLVLGADQPQHF,TGTGCCAGCAGCTTAGTTTTGGGAGCAGATCAGCCCCAGCATTTT
TRBV18,TRBD2,TRBJ2-3,-,CASSVLAGGPSTDTQYF,TGTGCCAGCTCAGTGCTAGCGGGAGGACCCAGCACAGATACGCAGTATTTT
TRBV5-6,TRBD1,TRBJ2-4,-,CASSPGDSLAKNIQYF,TGTGCCAGCAGCCCCGGGGACAGTTTAGCCAAAAACATTCAGTACTTC
TRBV5-4,TRBD2,TRBJ2-7,-,CASSLGSGRYYEQYF,TGTGCCAGCAGCTTGGGTAGCGGGCGCTACTACGAGCAGTACTTC
TRBV2,TRBD1,TRBJ2-1,-,CASSPTTGLGNEQFF,TGTGCCAGCAGCCCCACGACAGGGCTGGGCAATGAGCAGTTCTTC
TRBV5-6,-,TRBJ2-1,-,CASSLGGWRTYNEQFF,TGTGCCAGCAGCTTGGGGGGTTGGAGAACCTACAATGAGCAGTTCTTC
TRBV19,-,TRBJ1-1,-,CASSIDHRQVENTEAFF,TGTGCCAGTAGTATAGATCATAGACAGGTCGAGAACACTGAAGCTTTCTTT
TRBV9,TRBD2,TRBJ2-5,-,CASSPGGAQSRETQYF,TGTGCCAGCAGCCCCGGGGGGGCACAATCCCGGGAGACCCAGTACTTC
TRBV30,TRBD2,TRBJ2-7,-,CAWSVRTGAYWTSGSFHEQYF,TGTGCCTGGAGTGTACGGACAGGGGCATACTGGACTAGCGGGAGCTTCCACGAGCAGTACTTC
TRBV5-1,-,TRBJ2-1,once,CASSQDPNSYNEQFF,TGCGCCAGCAGCCAGGACCCAAACTCCTACAATGAGCAGTTCTTC
TRBV5-1,-,TRBJ1-4,-,CASSFGKEGEKLFF,TGCGCCAGCAGTTTCGGGAAGGAGGGTGAAAAACTGTTTTTT
TRBV6-6,-,TRBJ1-5,-,CASSYLPGIQPQHF,TGTGCCAGCAGTTACCTCCCAGGAATTCAGCCCCAGCATTTT
TRBV11-2,-,TRBJ2-1,few,CASRLAGYNEQFF,TGTGCCAGCAGACTAGCTGGGTACAATGAGCAGTTCTTC
TRBV9,TRBD1,TRBJ2-2,-,CASSVGLSVNRGPGELFF,TGTGCCAGCAGCGTAGGTCTTTCTGTGAACAGGGGTCCCGGGGAGCTGTTTTTT
TRBV4-1,-,TRBJ1-2,-,CASSQVILVGLNYGYTF,TGCGCCAGCAGCCAAGTAATTCTAGTAGGACTTAACTATGGCTACACCTTC
TRBV12-5,-,TRBJ1-5,-,CASGLTGSNQPQHF,TGTGCTAGTGGTTTGACGGGGAGCAATCAGCCCCAGCATTTT
TRBV6-4,-,TRBJ1-2,-,CASSDRRTVTNYGYTF,TGTGCCAGCAGTGACCGTCGGACGGTAACTAACTATGGCTACACCTTC
TRBV28,TRBD1,TRBJ1-5,-,CASSPNRGREPQHF,TGTGCCAGCAGCCCGAACAGGGGAAGGGAGCCCCAGCATTTT
TRBV6-1,TRBD2,TRBJ2-1,-,CASSVPSGGGPSYNEQFF,TGTGCCAGCAGTGTCCCTAGCGGGGGGGGCCCCTCCTACAATGAGCAGTTCTTC
TRBV7-2,TRBD1,TRBJ1-3,-,CASSLDRGHGNTIYF,TGTGCCAGCAGCTTAGACAGGGGGCATGGAAACACCATATATTTT
TRBV5-6,-,TRBJ2-5,-,CASSQVSQETQYF,TGTGCCAGCAGCCAGGTATCCCAAGAGACCCAGTACTTC
TRBV19,-,TRBJ2-5,once,CASSIGYPGRTQETQYF,TGTGCCAGTAGTATAGGTTACCCGGGACGGACTCAAGAGACCCAGTACTTC
TRBV5-1,TRBD2,TRBJ2-3,-,CASSRSSGVITDTQYF,TGCGCCAGCAGCAGGTCTAGCGGGGTGATCACAGATACGCAGTATTTT
TRBV5-5,TRBD1,TRBJ2-7,-,CASSFGQGISYEQYF,TGTGCCAGCAGCTTCGGACAGGGGATTTCCTACGAGCAGTACTTC
TRBV7-2,TRBD2,TRBJ2-2,-,CASSSRLAGVGELFF,TGTGCCAGCAGTTCCCGACTAGCGGGCGTAGGGGAGCTGTTTTTT
TRBV5-1,TRBD1,TRBJ2-7,-,CASSPGTGLSYEQYF,TGCGCCAGCAGCCCGGGGACAGGCCTCTCCTACGAGCAGTACTTC
TRBV13,TRBD2,TRBJ2-7,-,CASSFLSGESYEQYF,TGTGCCAGCAGCTTCCTTAGCGGGGAATCCTACGAGCAGTACTTC
TRBV5-1,TRBD2,TRBJ2-5,-,CASSPGTTETQYF,TGCGCCAGCAGTCCCGGGACTACTGAGACCCAGTACTTC
TRBV30,-,TRBJ1-2,-,CAWSLNTNYGYTF,TGTGCCTGGAGTCTAAACACTAACTATGGCTACACCTTC